The rows below give T cell receptor beta chains drawn from one sample of a study of beta chain features in type 1 diabetes. Only in-frame clones appear in the TCRdb table, and some are missing; sequencing was by immunoSEQ multiplex PCR. The sample shows fewer than 900,000 clones, roughly 15% of them seen only once. Material: naive CD4+ T cells from blood. These receptors were obtained from a woman aged 18 to 35 in good health. The CDR3 runs from the conserved cysteine through the conserved F or W. The D gene is left open where the match is weak. A clone size is listed for some rows: how often the clone was seen (once, few, many), or a class if it is expanded.

D gene: -
J gene: TRBJ1-2
clone size: -
V gene: TRBV4-2
CDR3 protein: CASSPATENYGYTF
CDR3 DNA: TGTGCCAGCAGCCCGGCGACAGAAAACTATGGCTACACCTTC

D gene: TRBD2
J gene: TRBJ2-7
clone size: few
V gene: TRBV4-3
CDR3 protein: CASSLGGGSYEQYF
CDR3 DNA: TGCGCCAGCAGCCTCGGGGGGGGCTCCTACGAGCAGTACTTC

D gene: -
J gene: TRBJ2-1
clone size: -
V gene: TRBV6-1
CDR3 protein: CASRHNRPGSHEQFF
CDR3 DNA: TGTGCCAGCAGGCACAACAGACCAGGGAGTCATGAGCAGTTCTTC

D gene: -
J gene: TRBJ2-2
clone size: few
V gene: TRBV7-2
CDR3 protein: CASSLARPGAGELFF
CDR3 DNA: TGTGCCAGCAGCTTAGCACGACCTGGGGCCGGGGAGCTGTTTTTT

D gene: -
J gene: TRBJ2-1
clone size: -
V gene: TRBV28
CDR3 protein: CASSSPSVRGYNEQFF
CDR3 DNA: TGTGCCAGCAGTTCCCCCTCAGTGAGGGGGTACAATGAGCAGTTCTTC

D gene: -
J gene: TRBJ2-2
clone size: few
V gene: TRBV28
CDR3 protein: CASRGRPGELFF
CDR3 DNA: TGTGCCAGCCGAGGGCGTCCCGGGGAGCTGTTTTTT

D gene: -
J gene: TRBJ2-5
clone size: -
V gene: TRBV6-5
CDR3 protein: CASSYSGYETQYF
CDR3 DNA: TGTGCCAGCAGTTACTCTGGTTATGAGACCCAGTACTTC

D gene: TRBD1
J gene: TRBJ1-1
clone size: -
V gene: TRBV19
CDR3 protein: CASRVRTGWNTEAFF
CDR3 DNA: TGTGCCAGTAGGGTTCGGACAGGATGGAACACTGAAGCTTTCTTT

D gene: TRBD2
J gene: TRBJ2-3
clone size: -
V gene: TRBV28
CDR3 protein: CASNAFPGLERDTQYF
CDR3 DNA: TGTGCCAGCAATGCATTTCCGGGACTAGAGAGAGATACGCAGTATTTT

D gene: -
J gene: TRBJ2-7
clone size: -
V gene: TRBV15
CDR3 protein: CATSSWVRSYEQYF
CDR3 DNA: TGTGCCACCAGCAGTTGGGTACGCTCCTACGAGCAGTACTTC

D gene: -
J gene: TRBJ2-3
clone size: -
V gene: TRBV4-3
CDR3 protein: CASSQDLPPRPDTQYF
CDR3 DNA: TGCGCCAGCAGCCAAGATCTCCCCCCTAGACCAGATACGCAGTATTTT

D gene: TRBD1
J gene: TRBJ1-4
clone size: -
V gene: TRBV5-4
CDR3 protein: CASSRTGGGEKLFF
CDR3 DNA: TGTGCCAGCAGCCGTACAGGGGGGGGTGAAAAACTGTTTTTT

D gene: TRBD1
J gene: TRBJ1-2
clone size: -
V gene: TRBV4-1
CDR3 protein: CASSQAQGRITGYGYTF
CDR3 DNA: TGCGCCAGCAGCCAAGCACAGGGGAGGATTACGGGCTATGGCTACACCTTC

D gene: -
J gene: TRBJ2-7
clone size: few
V gene: TRBV10-3
CDR3 protein: CAISESSGQWALEQYF
CDR3 DNA: TGTGCCATCAGTGAGTCGTCGGGACAATGGGCTCTCGAGCAGTACTTC

D gene: -
J gene: TRBJ2-3
clone size: few
V gene: TRBV7-2
CDR3 protein: CASRVDPTDTQYF
CDR3 DNA: TGTGCCAGCAGGGTCGACCCCACAGATACGCAGTATTTT

D gene: -
J gene: TRBJ1-1
clone size: few
V gene: TRBV4-3
CDR3 protein: CASSQELAGARNTEAFF
CDR3 DNA: TGCGCCAGCAGCCAAGAGCTGGCGGGGGCACGGAACACTGAAGCTTTCTTT

D gene: TRBD2
J gene: TRBJ2-7
clone size: -
V gene: TRBV2
CDR3 protein: CASSETSGRIDEQYF
CDR3 DNA: TGTGCCAGCAGTGAAACTAGCGGGAGAATCGACGAGCAGTACTTC

D gene: TRBD1
J gene: TRBJ2-7
clone size: -
V gene: TRBV18
CDR3 protein: CASSPDREYEQYF
CDR3 DNA: TGTGCCAGCTCCCCCGACAGGGAATACGAGCAGTACTTC

D gene: -
J gene: TRBJ2-3
clone size: -
V gene: TRBV7-2
CDR3 protein: CASSLATRDTQYF
CDR3 DNA: TGTGCCAGCAGCTTAGCCACTAGAGATACGCAGTATTTT

D gene: -
J gene: TRBJ2-3
clone size: few
V gene: TRBV2
CDR3 protein: CASSESRPLFRADTQYF
CDR3 DNA: TGTGCCAGCAGTGAAAGCCGACCGCTTTTCAGGGCAGATACGCAGTATTTT

D gene: -
J gene: TRBJ2-2
clone size: few
V gene: TRBV11-2
CDR3 protein: CASSTNTGELFF
CDR3 DNA: TGTGCCAGCAGCACGAACACCGGGGAGCTGTTTTTT

D gene: TRBD2
J gene: TRBJ2-7
clone size: -
V gene: TRBV27
CDR3 protein: CASSLRGAGEQYF
CDR3 DNA: TGTGCCAGCAGTTTGCGGGGGGCCGGCGAGCAGTACTTC

D gene: -
J gene: TRBJ1-1
clone size: -
V gene: TRBV28
CDR3 protein: CASSLLTTEAFF
CDR3 DNA: TGTGCCAGCAGTTTACTGACTACTGAAGCTTTCTTT

D gene: TRBD2
J gene: TRBJ2-1
clone size: -
V gene: TRBV2
CDR3 protein: CASSVPGLAGGAYNEQFF
CDR3 DNA: TGTGCCAGCAGCGTCCCGGGACTAGCGGGAGGCGCCTACAATGAGCAGTTCTTC

D gene: -
J gene: TRBJ1-1
clone size: few
V gene: TRBV28
CDR3 protein: CASSSTWSTEAFF
CDR3 DNA: TGTGCCAGCAGTTCGACTTGGTCGACTGAAGCTTTCTTT

D gene: TRBD1
J gene: TRBJ1-5
clone size: few
V gene: TRBV19
CDR3 protein: CASSAGQGRQPQHF
CDR3 DNA: TGTGCCAGTAGTGCTGGACAGGGTAGGCAGCCCCAGCATTTT

D gene: TRBD2
J gene: TRBJ2-3
clone size: -
V gene: TRBV5-1
CDR3 protein: CASSPTSGRNTQYF
CDR3 DNA: TGCGCCAGCAGCCCAACTAGCGGGAGAAATACGCAGTATTTT

D gene: TRBD2
J gene: TRBJ2-7
clone size: -
V gene: TRBV7-2
CDR3 protein: CASSRGTSGYEQYF
CDR3 DNA: TGTGCCAGCAGCAGAGGGACTAGCGGCTACGAGCAGTACTTC

D gene: -
J gene: TRBJ2-7
clone size: few
V gene: TRBV2
CDR3 protein: CASSDVIGDEQYF
CDR3 DNA: TGTGCCAGCAGTGATGTAATAGGGGACGAGCAGTACTTC

D gene: -
J gene: TRBJ1-4
clone size: -
V gene: TRBV9
CDR3 protein: CASSVGAGAGEKLFF
CDR3 DNA: TGTGCCAGCAGCGTAGGAGCAGGGGCCGGTGAAAAACTGTTTTTT

D gene: -
J gene: TRBJ2-7
clone size: few
V gene: TRBV28
CDR3 protein: CASKRNYEQYF
CDR3 DNA: TGTGCCAGCAAAAGAAACTACGAGCAGTACTTC

D gene: -
J gene: TRBJ1-1
clone size: few
V gene: TRBV18
CDR3 protein: CASSPPGRYRDTEAFF
CDR3 DNA: TGTGCCAGCTCACCGCCGGGCCGGTACAGGGATACTGAAGCTTTCTTT

D gene: -
J gene: TRBJ2-6
clone size: -
V gene: TRBV10-2
CDR3 protein: CASSYLPGTPGSGANVLTF
CDR3 DNA: TGCGCCAGCAGTTATCTGCCGGGGACTCCGGGATCTGGGGCCAACGTCCTGACTTTC

D gene: TRBD1
J gene: TRBJ2-5
clone size: few
V gene: TRBV29-1
CDR3 protein: CSVSQQGARGETQYF
CDR3 DNA: TGCAGCGTTTCCCAGCAGGGGGCGAGGGGCGAGACCCAGTACTTC

D gene: -
J gene: TRBJ2-6
clone size: -
V gene: TRBV28
CDR3 protein: CASSLSGISGANVLTF
CDR3 DNA: TGTGCCAGCAGTTTAAGCGGCATCTCTGGGGCCAACGTCCTGACTTTC

D gene: -
J gene: TRBJ1-5
clone size: few
V gene: TRBV6-4
CDR3 protein: CASSENMNQPQHF
CDR3 DNA: TGTGCCAGCAGTGAAAACATGAATCAGCCCCAGCATTTT

D gene: -
J gene: TRBJ2-3
clone size: -
V gene: TRBV6-6
CDR3 protein: CASSPSQDTQYF
CDR3 DNA: TGTGCCAGCAGTCCCTCGCAAGATACGCAGTATTTT

D gene: TRBD1
J gene: TRBJ2-1
clone size: -
V gene: TRBV5-1
CDR3 protein: CASSFGQGENEQFF
CDR3 DNA: TGCGCCAGCAGCTTCGGCCAGGGGGAAAATGAGCAGTTCTTC

D gene: -
J gene: TRBJ2-7
clone size: few
V gene: TRBV7-2
CDR3 protein: CASSPPGPYYEQYF
CDR3 DNA: TGTGCCAGCAGCCCTCCGGGACCCTACTACGAGCAGTACTTC

D gene: -
J gene: TRBJ2-3
clone size: few
V gene: TRBV4-3
CDR3 protein: CASSQVPSTDTQYF
CDR3 DNA: TGCGCCAGCAGCCAAGTCCCCAGCACAGATACGCAGTATTTT

D gene: TRBD1
J gene: TRBJ2-7
clone size: few
V gene: TRBV9
CDR3 protein: CATSDRDYEQYF
CDR3 DNA: TGTGCCACCTCCGACAGGGACTACGAGCAGTACTTC

D gene: -
J gene: TRBJ1-1
clone size: -
V gene: TRBV6-5
CDR3 protein: CASSYRQGSEAFF
CDR3 DNA: TGTGCCAGCAGTTACCGGCAGGGGTCTGAAGCTTTCTTT

D gene: -
J gene: TRBJ2-7
clone size: -
V gene: TRBV7-9
CDR3 protein: CASSLDGIRSYKQYF
CDR3 DNA: TGTGCCAGCAGCTTAGATGGCATCCGATCTTACAAGCAGTACTTC

D gene: -
J gene: TRBJ2-1
clone size: few
V gene: TRBV7-2
CDR3 protein: CASSGERRGYNEQFF
CDR3 DNA: TGTGCCAGCAGCGGAGAGCGGAGGGGATACAATGAGCAGTTCTTC

D gene: TRBD1
J gene: TRBJ2-6
clone size: -
V gene: TRBV7-2
CDR3 protein: CASTGQVISGANVLTF
CDR3 DNA: TGTGCCAGCACGGGACAGGTGATCTCTGGGGCCAACGTCCTGACTTTC

D gene: TRBD1
J gene: TRBJ1-5
clone size: few
V gene: TRBV28
CDR3 protein: CASYSGQGPDSNQPQHF
CDR3 DNA: TGTGCCAGCTATTCGGGACAGGGACCTGATAGCAATCAGCCCCAGCATTTT

D gene: -
J gene: TRBJ2-7
clone size: -
V gene: TRBV15
CDR3 protein: CATSRDLAAGEQYF
CDR3 DNA: TGTGCCACCAGCAGAGATCTTGCGGCGGGAGAGCAGTACTTC

D gene: -
J gene: TRBJ2-1
clone size: few
V gene: TRBV9
CDR3 protein: CASSVGIAAYNEQFF
CDR3 DNA: TGTGCCAGCAGCGTAGGAATAGCGGCATACAATGAGCAGTTCTTC

D gene: TRBD2
J gene: TRBJ2-7
clone size: -
V gene: TRBV6-5
CDR3 protein: CASSFLTSGRYEQYF
CDR3 DNA: TGTGCCAGCAGTTTCCTGACTAGCGGGAGGTACGAGCAGTACTTC